The sequence of this T cell receptor (beta chain) was determined in a study of cytomegalovirus exposure and HLA in healthy donors. Remarks on this clone: What it recognizes is unknown.

This CDR3 is built from 15 residues. CDR1 is SGHRS and CDR2 is YFSETQ in the germline V gene. Trimming removed 4 bases from V and 0 bases from J, with 13 bases in between. PCR primers comprised 60 Vbeta and 13 Jbeta primers. Produced via immunoSEQ multiplex PCR; TCRdb's table is partial and in-frame only. This table holds approximately 200,000 clones, approximately 85% found once. Study outcomes and limitations: In vitro assays verified that a few CMV-associated chains recognized CMV antigens specifically. Altogether, more than 150 TCR beta chains were recorded as cytomegalovirus-associated. Reportedly, diagnosis of cytomegalovirus status by the classifier showed high specificity and sensitivity. Sequencing depth roughly uniform across donors was assumed in presence/absence analyses.

The sample was PBMCs. The rearrangement uses TRBV5-1 and TRBJ1-1, with a weak D call TRBD1 (5 bases). This TCR came from a woman in her forties or fifties in good health and CMV-seropositive. Written as DNA, the CDR3 is TGCGCCAGCAGCCCACGTGGGGGGGTGAACACTGAAGCTTTCTTT. Protein product: CASSPRGGVNTEAFF.